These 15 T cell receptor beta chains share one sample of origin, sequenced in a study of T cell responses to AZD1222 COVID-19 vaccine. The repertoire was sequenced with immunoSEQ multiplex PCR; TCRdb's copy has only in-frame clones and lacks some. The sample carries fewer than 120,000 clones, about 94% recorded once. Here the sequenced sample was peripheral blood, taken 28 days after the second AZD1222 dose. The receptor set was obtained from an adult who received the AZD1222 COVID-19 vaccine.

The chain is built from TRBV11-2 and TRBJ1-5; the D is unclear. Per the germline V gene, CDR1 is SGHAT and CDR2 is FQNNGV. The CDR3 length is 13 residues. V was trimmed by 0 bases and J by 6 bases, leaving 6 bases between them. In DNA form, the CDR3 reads TGTGCCAGCAGCTTAGATGTCAGTCAGCCCCAGCATTTT. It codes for CASSLDVSQPQHF.

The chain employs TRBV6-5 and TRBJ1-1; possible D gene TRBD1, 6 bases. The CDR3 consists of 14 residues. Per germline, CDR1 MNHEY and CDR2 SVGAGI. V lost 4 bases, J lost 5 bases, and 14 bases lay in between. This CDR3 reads CASSSREGETEAFF. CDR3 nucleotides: TGTGCCAGCAGTTCCCGGGAGGGGGAGACTGAAGCTTTCTTT.

DNA of the CDR3: TGTGCCAGCAGTCGTAACAGGGGGCTGGGTGAAGCTTTCTTT. Protein sequence: CASSRNRGLGEAFF. The chain combines TRBV11-2 with TRBJ1-1, with TRBD1 matching 9 bases. Germline CDR1 reads SGHAT; CDR2 reads FQNNGV. The CDR3 is 14 residues long. Trimming at V came to 6 bases and at J to 7 bases, leaving 9 bases not matched to a gene.

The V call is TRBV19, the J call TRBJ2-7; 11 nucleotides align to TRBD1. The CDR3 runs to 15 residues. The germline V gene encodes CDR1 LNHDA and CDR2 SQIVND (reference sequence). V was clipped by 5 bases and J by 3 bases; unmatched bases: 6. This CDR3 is CASSLGQGGFYEQYF. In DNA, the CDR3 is TGTGCCAGTAGTTTGGGACAGGGGGGTTTCTACGAGCAGTACTTC.

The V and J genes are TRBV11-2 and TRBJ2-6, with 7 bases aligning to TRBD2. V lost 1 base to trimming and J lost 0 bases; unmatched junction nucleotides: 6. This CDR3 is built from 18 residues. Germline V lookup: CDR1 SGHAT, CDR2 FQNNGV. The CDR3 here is CASSLGSGEGSGANVLTF. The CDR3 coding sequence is TGTGCCAGCAGCTTAGGGTCCGGGGAGGGCTCTGGGGCCAACGTCCTGACTTTC.

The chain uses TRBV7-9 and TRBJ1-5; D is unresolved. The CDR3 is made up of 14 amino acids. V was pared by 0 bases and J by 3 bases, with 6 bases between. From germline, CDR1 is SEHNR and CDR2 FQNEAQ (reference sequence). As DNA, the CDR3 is TGTGCCAGCAGCTTAGCGCAGAACAATCAGCCCCAGCATTTT. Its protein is CASSLAQNNQPQHF.

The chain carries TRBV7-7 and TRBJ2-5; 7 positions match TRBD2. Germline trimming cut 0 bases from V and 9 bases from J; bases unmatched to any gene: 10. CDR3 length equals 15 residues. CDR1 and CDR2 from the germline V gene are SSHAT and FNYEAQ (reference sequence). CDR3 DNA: TGTGCCAGCAGCTTAGCGGGACTATGGGGCGGCGCCCAGTACTTC. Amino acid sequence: CASSLAGLWGGAQYF.

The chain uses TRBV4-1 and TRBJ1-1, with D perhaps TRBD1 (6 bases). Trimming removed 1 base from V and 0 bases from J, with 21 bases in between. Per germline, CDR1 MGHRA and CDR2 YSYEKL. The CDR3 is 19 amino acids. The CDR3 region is CASSQVGTGLFSMNTEAFF. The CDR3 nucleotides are TGCGCCAGCAGCCAAGTCGGAACAGGGCTCTTTTCTATGAACACTGAAGCTTTCTTT.

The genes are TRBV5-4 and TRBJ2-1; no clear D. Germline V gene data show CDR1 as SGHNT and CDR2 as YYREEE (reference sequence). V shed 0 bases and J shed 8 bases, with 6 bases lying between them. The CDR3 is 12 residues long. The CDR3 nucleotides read TGTGCCAGCAGCTTGGACAAGTATGAGCAGTTCTTC. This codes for CASSLDKYEQFF. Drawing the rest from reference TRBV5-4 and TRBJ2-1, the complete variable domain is ETGVTQSPTHLIKTRGQQVTLRCSSQSGHNTVSWYQQALGQGPQFIFQYYREEENGRGNFPPRFSGLQFPNYSSELNVNALELDDSALYLCASSLDKYEQFFGPGTRLTVL.

In DNA form, the CDR3 reads TGTGCCAGTAGTATTTGGGACAGGCCTAACTATGGCTACACCTTC. This sequence encodes CASSIWDRPNYGYTF. V is TRBV19 and J is TRBJ1-2; 8 bases align to TRBD1. Germline assignment: CDR1 LNHDA and CDR2 SQIVND (reference sequence). With 3 bases clipped from V and 0 bases from J, the junction kept 3 bases outside the gene matches. The CDR3 totals 15 residues.

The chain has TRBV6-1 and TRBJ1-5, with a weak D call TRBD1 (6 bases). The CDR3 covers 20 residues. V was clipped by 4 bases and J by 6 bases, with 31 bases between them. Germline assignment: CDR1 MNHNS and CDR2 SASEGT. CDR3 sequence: CASSGVPGQRGDIQGQPQHF. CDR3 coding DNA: TGTGCCAGCAGTGGAGTCCCCGGACAGAGGGGGGACATACAGGGTCAGCCCCAGCATTTT.

The CDR3 DNA reads as TGTGCCAGCAGTTTACGAGGGGTTCTGAACGAGCAGTACTTC. Translated: CASSLRGVLNEQYF. V and J are TRBV27 and TRBJ2-7; D may correspond to TRBD1 or TRBD2 (5 bases each). Germline CDR1 is MNHEY and CDR2 is SMNVEV (reference sequence). Between the trimmed V and J ends, which lost 2 bases and 5 bases, there was a span of 13 bases. The length of the CDR3 is 14 residues.

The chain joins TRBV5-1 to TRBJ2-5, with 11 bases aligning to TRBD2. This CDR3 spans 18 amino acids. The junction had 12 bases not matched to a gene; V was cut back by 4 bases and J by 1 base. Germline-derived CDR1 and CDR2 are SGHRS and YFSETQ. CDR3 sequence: CASSIGLTGTSGQETQYF. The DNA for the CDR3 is TGCGCCAGCAGCATAGGACTTACCGGGACTAGCGGCCAAGAGACCCAGTACTTC.

The CDR3 nucleotides are TGTGCCAGCAGACCCATCCGCGGCAGCCTCATGAACACTGAAGCTTTCTTT. Encoded protein: CASRPIRGSLMNTEAFF. V gene TRBV28 combines with J gene TRBJ1-1; D is unclear. Per the germline V gene, CDR1 is MDHEN and CDR2 is SYDVKM. This CDR3 spans 17 amino acids. With 6 bases removed from V and 0 bases from J, the gap between germline ends came to 20 bases.

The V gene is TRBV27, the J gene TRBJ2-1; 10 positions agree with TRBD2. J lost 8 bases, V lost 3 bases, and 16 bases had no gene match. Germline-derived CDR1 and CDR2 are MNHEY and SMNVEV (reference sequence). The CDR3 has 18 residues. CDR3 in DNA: TGTGCCAGCAGTTTCCTAGCGGGAGTTCTTAAGACGGCGGATGAGCAGTTCTTC. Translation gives CASSFLAGVLKTADEQFF.